This paragraph covers one TCR beta chain sequence. Antigen unknown. This entry comes from a study of OX40 agonist ivuxolimab in advanced cancers. Study findings and constraints: What antigens the expanded peripheral T cells recognized was never established.

TCRdb keeps only in-frame clones here, not all; method: immunoSEQ multiplex PCR. Among about 74,000 clones listed, around nine tenths were seen once. This receptor was obtained from an adult with an advanced solid tumor such as melanoma, head and neck, liver or kidney cancer. The starting material was CD4+ or CD8+ T cells sorted from blood, obtained in a trial of the OX40 agonist ivuxolimab.

CDR3 in amino acids: CASSPGQGITEAFF. The CDR3 DNA reads TGCGCCAGCAGCCCGGGACAGGGGATCACTGAAGCTTTCTTT. The chain combines TRBV4-1 with TRBJ1-1; 10 positions match TRBD1. In germline, CDR1 is MGHRA, CDR2 YSYEKL. The J segment lost 4 bases and the V segment lost 4 bases, leaving 3 bases of the junction unmatched. The CDR3 length is 14 residues.